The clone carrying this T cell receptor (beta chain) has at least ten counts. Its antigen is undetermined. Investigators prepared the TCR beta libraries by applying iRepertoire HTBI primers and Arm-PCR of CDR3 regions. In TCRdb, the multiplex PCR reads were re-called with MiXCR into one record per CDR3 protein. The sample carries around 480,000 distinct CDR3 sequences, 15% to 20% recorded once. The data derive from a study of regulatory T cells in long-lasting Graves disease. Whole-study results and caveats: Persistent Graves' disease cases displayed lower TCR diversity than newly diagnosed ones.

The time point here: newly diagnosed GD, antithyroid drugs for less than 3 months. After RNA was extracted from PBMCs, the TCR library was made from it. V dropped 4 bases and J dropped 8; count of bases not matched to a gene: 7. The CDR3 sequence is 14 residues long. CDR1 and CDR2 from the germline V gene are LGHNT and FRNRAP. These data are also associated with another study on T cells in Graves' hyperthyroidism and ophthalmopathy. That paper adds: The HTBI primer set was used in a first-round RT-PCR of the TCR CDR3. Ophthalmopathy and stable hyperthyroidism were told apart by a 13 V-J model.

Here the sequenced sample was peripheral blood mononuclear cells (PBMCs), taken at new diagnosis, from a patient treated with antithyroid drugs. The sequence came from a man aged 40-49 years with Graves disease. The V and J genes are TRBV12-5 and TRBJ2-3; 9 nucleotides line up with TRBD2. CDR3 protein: CASGYSGSSATQYF. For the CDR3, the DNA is TGTGCTAGTGGTTATAGCGGGAGTTCAGCTACGCAGTATTTT.